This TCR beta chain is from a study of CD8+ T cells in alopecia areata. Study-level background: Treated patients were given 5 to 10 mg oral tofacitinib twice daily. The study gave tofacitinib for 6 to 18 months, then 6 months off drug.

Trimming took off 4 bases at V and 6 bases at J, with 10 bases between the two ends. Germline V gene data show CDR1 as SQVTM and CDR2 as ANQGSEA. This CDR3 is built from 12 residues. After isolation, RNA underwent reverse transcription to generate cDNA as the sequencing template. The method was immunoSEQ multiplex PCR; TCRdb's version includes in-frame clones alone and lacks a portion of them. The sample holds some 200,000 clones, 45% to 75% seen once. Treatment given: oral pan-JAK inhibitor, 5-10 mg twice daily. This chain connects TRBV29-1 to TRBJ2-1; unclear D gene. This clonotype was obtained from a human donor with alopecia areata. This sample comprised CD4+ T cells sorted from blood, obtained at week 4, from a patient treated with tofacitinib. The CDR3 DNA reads TGCAGCGTTGGGTTGATTACCAATGAGCAGTTCTTC. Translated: CSVGLITNEQFF.